This T cell receptor beta chain emerged from a study of blood T cell repertoires in COVID-19 (dated by TCRdb to 2019 to 2021). In the study overall: Samples covering the acute and convalescent phases of COVID-19 were provided by collaborators in the United States, Italy and Spain. Sample metadata almost always included a de-identified subject ID, COVID-19 status, age in years and sex. The dataset comprised deeply sampled blood TCRbeta repertoires from subjects exposed to, actively infected with, or recovered from COVID-19. The samples were drawn from two sources: the first 160 participants of the ongoing ImmuneRACE study, and some 1,300 subjects contributed by 6 global collaborators. HLA class I and class II types, where available, came from metadata supplied by the sample provider rather than from assay-based typing. The material from the prospective study consisted of cDNA or gDNA derived from T cells, B-cell-depleted T cells, or PBMCs. The repertoires were released in a freely available public database meant as a resource for research on the immune response to SARS-CoV-2.

TCRbeta CDR3 regions were amplified from genomic DNA by means of the immunoSEQ Assay, a bias-controlled multiplex PCR. As for how the authors treated the data: Within the assay, amplification of reference gene primers was used to estimate how many nucleated cells each sample contained. To quantify the absolute abundance of each unique TCRbeta CDR3 rearrangement, sequence reads were collapsed and filtered. For each sample, productive Simpson clonality was calculated as the square root of Simpson's diversity index over productive rearrangements. This immuneACCESS table, as held by TCRdb, lists in-frame sequences with V and J called but not all clones. Of the missing ones, under half trace to an unresolved V gene in checked studies; the others have no known cause. The DNA gave D and trimming, while V, J and clone size come from that table. In this sample the table shows almost 400,000 clones, 89% of which occur a single time. The ten largest clones add up to 1.5% to 2% of the sample.

General findings and caveats noted by the study authors: The quantity of clinical and demographic metadata differed by source and by participant and was supplied without curation.

A word on this clone: It has no known antigen specificity. Per-base quality was not reported, and no clone a single base away is much larger than it.

In the prospective study, participants were about 18 to 95 years old, resided in under 30 geographic areas of the United States, and were enrolled through a virtual design. In the prospective study, cohorts were assigned on the basis of participant-reported clinical history obtained from a screening survey and a study questionnaire. ImmuneRACE Cohort 3 recovered participants were defined by two consecutive negative NP/OP PCR tests, healthcare professional clearance, or symptom resolution. Each participant in the prospective study had whole blood, serum and a nasopharyngeal or oropharyngeal swab collected by mobile phlebotomists. Additional blood draws and questionnaires over an approximately two-month period could optionally be provided by prospective study participants. Prospective study blood samples were shipped either frozen or at room temperature before DNA extraction. CDR1 and CDR2 were assigned from the germline V gene as SGHTA and FQGNSA. The CDR3 covers 16 residues, taking in both the cysteine and the phenylalanine. Just the 48-base CDR3 DNA is kept, in frame starting at base 1. V gives up 1 base and J gives up 0 bases, and the segment between their germline ends measures 12 bases.

Sample: PBMCs or T cells enriched from blood (not recorded which). The chain couples TRBV7-2 to TRBJ1-2, with TRBD1 as a weak D call on 5 bases. This TCR came from a woman between 25 and 40 years old who had recovered from COVID-19. The nucleotides are TGTGCCAGCAGCTTAGTGTCGTGGGACTCTAACTATGGCTACACCTTC. Translated, this gives CASSLVSWDSNYGYTF.